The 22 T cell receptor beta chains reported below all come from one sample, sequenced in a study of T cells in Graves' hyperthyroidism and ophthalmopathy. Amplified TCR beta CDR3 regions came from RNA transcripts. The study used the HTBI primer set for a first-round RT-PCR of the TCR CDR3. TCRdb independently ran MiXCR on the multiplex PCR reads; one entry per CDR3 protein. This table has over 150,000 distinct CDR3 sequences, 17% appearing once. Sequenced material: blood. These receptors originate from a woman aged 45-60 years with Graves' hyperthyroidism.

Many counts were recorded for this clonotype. The CDR3 protein is CASSQLAESYNEQFF. In DNA form, the CDR3 reads TGTGCCAGCAGCCAACTAGCGGAATCCTACAATGAGCAGTTCTTC. This chain uses TRBV11-2 with TRBJ2-1; 8 bases line up with TRBD2. The germline V gene has CDR1 SGHAT and CDR2 FQNNGV. V lost 5 bases to trimming and J lost 1 base; unmatched junction nucleotides: 4. The length of the CDR3 is 15 residues.

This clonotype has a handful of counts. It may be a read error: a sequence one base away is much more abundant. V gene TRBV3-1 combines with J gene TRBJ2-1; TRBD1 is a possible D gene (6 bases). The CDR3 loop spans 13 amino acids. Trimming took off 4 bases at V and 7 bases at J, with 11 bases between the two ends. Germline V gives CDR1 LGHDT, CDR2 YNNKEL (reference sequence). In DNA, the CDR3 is TGTGCCAGCAGCCGAGACAGGTGGAATGAGCAGTTCTTC. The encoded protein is CASSRDRWNEQFF.

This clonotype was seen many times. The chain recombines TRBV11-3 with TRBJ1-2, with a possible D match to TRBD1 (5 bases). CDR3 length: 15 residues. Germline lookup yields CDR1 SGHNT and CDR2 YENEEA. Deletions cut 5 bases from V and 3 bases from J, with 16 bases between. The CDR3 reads CASSGSRGEDYGYTF. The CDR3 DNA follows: TGTGCCAGCAGCGGATCCCGAGGGGAGGACTATGGCTACACCTTC.

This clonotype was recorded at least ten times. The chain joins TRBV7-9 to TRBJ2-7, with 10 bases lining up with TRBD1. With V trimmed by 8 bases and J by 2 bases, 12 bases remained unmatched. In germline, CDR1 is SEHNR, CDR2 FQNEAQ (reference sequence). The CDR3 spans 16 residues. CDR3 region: CASETTRTGGTYEQYF. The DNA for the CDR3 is TGTGCCAGCGAAACTACAAGGACAGGGGGGACCTACGAGCAGTACTTC.

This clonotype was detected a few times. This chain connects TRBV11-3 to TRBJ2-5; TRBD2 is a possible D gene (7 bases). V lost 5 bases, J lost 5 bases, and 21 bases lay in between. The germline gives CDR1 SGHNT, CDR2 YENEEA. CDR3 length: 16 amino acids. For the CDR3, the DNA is TGTGCCAGCAGCCCCCCGGGGGCGGGAGTTGTGGAGACCCAGTACTTC. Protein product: CASSPPGAGVVETQYF. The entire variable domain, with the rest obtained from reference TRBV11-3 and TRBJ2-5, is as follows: EAGVVQSPRYKIIEKKQPVAFWCNPISGHNTLYWYLQNLGQGPELLIRYENEEAVDDSQLPKDRFSAERLKGVDSTLKIQPAELGDSAVYLCASSPPGAGVVETQYFGPGTRLLVL.

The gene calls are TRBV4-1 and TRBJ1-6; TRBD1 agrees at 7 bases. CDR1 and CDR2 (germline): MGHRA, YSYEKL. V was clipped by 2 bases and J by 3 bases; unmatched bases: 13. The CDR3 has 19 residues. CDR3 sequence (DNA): TGCGCCAGCAGCCAATTGGTCATCGGCCGGGACAGCTATAATTCACCCCTCCACTTT. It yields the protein CASSQLVIGRDSYNSPLHF.

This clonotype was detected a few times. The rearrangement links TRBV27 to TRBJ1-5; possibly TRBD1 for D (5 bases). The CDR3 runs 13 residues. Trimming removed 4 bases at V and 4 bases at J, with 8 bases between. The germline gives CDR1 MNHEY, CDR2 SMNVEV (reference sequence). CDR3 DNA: TGTGCCAGCAGTTACGGGGGAAATCAGCCCCAGCATTTT. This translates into CASSYGGNQPQHF.

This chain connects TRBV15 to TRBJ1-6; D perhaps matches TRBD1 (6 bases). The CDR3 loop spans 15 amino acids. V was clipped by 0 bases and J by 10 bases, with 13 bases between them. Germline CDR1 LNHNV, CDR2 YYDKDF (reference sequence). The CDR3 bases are TGTGCCACCAGCAGAGACCGGAATCAGGGGTCACCCCTCCACTTT. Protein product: CATSRDRNQGSPLHF.

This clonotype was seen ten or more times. The CDR3 region is CATSRNGVNNQPQHF. Written as DNA, the CDR3 is TGTGCCACCAGCAGAAATGGGGTTAACAATCAGCCCCAGCATTTT. The chain joins TRBV15 to TRBJ1-5; no firm D call. This CDR3 has 15 amino acids. Germline lookup yields CDR1 LNHNV and CDR2 YYDKDF (reference sequence). Trimming took off 2 bases at V and 3 bases at J, with 11 bases between the two ends.

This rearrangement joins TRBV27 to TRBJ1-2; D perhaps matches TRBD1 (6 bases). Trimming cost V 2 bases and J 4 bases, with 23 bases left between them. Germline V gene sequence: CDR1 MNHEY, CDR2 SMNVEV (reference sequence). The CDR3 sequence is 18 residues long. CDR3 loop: CASSLESPGASLGYGYTF. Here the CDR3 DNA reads TGTGCCAGCAGTTTAGAGTCACCGGGGGCGAGTCTGGGCTATGGCTACACCTTC.

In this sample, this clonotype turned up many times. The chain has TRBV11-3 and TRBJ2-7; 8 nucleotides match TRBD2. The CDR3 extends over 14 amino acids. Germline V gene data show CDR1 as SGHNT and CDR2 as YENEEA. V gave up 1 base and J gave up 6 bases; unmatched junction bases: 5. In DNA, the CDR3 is TGTGCCAGCAGCTTAGGGGGGACTAGTAGCGAGCAGTACTTC. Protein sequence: CASSLGGTSSEQYF.

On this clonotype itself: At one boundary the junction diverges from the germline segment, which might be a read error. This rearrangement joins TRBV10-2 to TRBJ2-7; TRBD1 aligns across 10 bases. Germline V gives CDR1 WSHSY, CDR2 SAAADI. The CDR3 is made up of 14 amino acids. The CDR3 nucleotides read TGCGCCAGCAGTCAGTCCGGGACAGGGGACGAGCAGTACTTC. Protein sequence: CASSQSGTGDEQYF.

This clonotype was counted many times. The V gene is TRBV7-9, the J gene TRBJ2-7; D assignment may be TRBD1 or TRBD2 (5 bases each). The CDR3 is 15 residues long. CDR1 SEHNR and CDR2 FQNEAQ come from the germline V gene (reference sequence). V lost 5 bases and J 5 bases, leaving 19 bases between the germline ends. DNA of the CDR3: TGTGCCAGCAGCCCTACCGGGACCCCTCTCGACGAGCAGTACTTC. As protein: CASSPTGTPLDEQYF.

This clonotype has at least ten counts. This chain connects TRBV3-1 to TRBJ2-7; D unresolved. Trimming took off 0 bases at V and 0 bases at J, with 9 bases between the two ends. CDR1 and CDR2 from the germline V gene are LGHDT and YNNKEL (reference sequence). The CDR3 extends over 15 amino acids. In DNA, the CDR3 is TGTGCCAGCAGCCAAGACCCCGGATCCTCCTACGAGCAGTACTTC. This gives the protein CASSQDPGSSYEQYF.

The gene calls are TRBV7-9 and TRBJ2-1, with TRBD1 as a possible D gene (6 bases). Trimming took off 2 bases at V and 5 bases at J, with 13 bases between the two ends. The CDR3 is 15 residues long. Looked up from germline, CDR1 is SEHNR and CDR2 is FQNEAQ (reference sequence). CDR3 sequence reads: CASSLRGSRDNEQFF. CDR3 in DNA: TGTGCCAGCAGCTTAAGGGGGAGCAGGGACAATGAGCAGTTCTTC.

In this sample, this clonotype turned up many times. CDR3 sequence (DNA): TGTGCCAGCAGCTTAGGTCACCAAATTTACAATGAGCAGTTCTTC. This codes for CASSLGHQIYNEQFF. The chain uses TRBV11-1 and TRBJ2-1; D remains unclear. CDR1 and CDR2 from the germline V gene are SGHAT and FQDESV (reference sequence). The CDR3 length is 15 residues. V was clipped by 1 base and J by 4 bases, with 11 bases between them. The full variable domain, in which reference TRBV11-1 and TRBJ2-1 provide the parts outside the CDR3, is EAEVAQSPRYKITEKSQAVAFWCDPISGHATLYWYRQILGQGPELLVQFQDESVVDDSQLPKDRFSAERLKGVDSTLKIQPAELGDSAMYLCASSLGHQIYNEQFFGPGTRLTVL.

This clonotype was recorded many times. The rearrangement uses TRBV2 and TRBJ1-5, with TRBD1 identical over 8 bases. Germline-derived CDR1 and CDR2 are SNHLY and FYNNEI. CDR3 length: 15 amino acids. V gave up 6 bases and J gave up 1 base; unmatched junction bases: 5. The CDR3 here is CASSGQGTSNQPQHF. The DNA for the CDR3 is TGTGCCAGCAGCGGACAGGGAACGAGCAATCAGCCCCAGCATTTT.

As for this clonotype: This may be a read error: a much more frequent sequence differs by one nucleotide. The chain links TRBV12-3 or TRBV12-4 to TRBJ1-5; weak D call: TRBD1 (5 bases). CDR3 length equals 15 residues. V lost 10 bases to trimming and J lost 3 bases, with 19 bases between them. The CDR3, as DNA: TGTGCCACCAGAGATGCGGGACGGAACAATCAGCCCCAGCATTTT. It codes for CATRDAGRNNQPQHF.

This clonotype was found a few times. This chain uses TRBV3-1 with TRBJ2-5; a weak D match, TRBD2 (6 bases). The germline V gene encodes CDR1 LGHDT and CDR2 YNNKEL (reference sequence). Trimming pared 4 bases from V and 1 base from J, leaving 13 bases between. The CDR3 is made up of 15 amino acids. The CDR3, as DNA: TGTGCCAGCAGCCCCCCAGCGGGCTTCCAAGAGACCCAGTACTTC. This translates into CASSPPAGFQETQYF.

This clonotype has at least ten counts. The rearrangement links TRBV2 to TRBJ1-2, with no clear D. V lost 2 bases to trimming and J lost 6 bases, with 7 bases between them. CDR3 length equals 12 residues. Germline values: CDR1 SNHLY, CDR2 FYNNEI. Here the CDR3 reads CASSERENGYTF. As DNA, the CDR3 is TGTGCCAGCAGTGAACGGGAGAATGGCTACACCTTC.

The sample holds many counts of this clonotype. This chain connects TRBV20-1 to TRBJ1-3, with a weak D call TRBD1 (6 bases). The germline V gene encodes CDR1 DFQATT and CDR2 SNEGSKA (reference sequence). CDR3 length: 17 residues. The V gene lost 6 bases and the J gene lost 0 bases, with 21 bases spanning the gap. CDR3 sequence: CSASGQLLGPSGNTIYF. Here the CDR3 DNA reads TGCAGTGCCTCAGGACAGCTACTTGGACCCTCTGGAAACACCATATATTTT.

CDR3 protein: CASSLALAGVDTQYF. CDR3 bases: TGCGCCAGCAGCTTGGCTCTAGCGGGAGTCGATACGCAGTATTTT. The V and J genes are TRBV5-1 and TRBJ2-3; 10 bases are a match to TRBD2. Germline lookup yields CDR1 SGHRS and CDR2 YFSETQ. The trim removed 0 bases at V and 6 bases at J, leaving 4 bases unmatched. The CDR3 loop spans 15 amino acids.